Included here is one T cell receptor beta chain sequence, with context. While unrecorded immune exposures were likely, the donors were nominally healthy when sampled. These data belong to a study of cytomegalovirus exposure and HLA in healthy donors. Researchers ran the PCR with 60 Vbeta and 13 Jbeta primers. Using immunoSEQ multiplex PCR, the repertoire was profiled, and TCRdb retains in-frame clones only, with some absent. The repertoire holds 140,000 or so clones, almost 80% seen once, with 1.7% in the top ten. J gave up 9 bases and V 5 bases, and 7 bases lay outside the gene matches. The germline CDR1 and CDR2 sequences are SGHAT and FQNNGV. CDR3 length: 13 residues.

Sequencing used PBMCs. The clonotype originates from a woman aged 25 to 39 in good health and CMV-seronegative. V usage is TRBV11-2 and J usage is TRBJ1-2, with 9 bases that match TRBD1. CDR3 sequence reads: CASSLGTGRSYTF. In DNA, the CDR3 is TGTGCCAGCAGCCTGGGGACAGGGAGAAGCTACACCTTC. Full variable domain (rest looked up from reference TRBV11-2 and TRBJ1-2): EAGVAQSPRYKIIEKRQSVAFWCNPISGHATLYWYQQILGQGPKLLIQFQNNGVVDDSQLPKDRFSAERLKGVDSTLKIQPAKLEDSAVYLCASSLGTGRSYTFGSGTRLTVV.